Below are 5 T cell receptor beta chains sequenced from a single sample in a study of cytomegalovirus exposure and HLA in healthy donors. The PCR was carried out with 60 Vbeta primers and 13 Jbeta primers. Here immunoSEQ multiplex PCR was the method, and the copy in TCRdb shows in-frame clones only, minus some. The table lists 65,000 to 85,000 clones, about 70% of them singletons. What was sequenced was PBMCs. All receptors come from a woman in her 30s in good health and CMV-seronegative.

The rearrangement uses TRBV15 and TRBJ2-1; weak D call: TRBD2 (6 bases). V was shortened by 7 bases and J by 7 bases, with 17 bases between the two germline ends. The CDR3 spans 14 residues. Germline V gene data show CDR1 as LNHNV and CDR2 as YYDKDF (reference sequence). CDR3 region: CATNPDRGRNEQFF. CDR3 nucleotide sequence: TGTGCCACCAACCCAGACCGAGGGAGGAATGAGCAGTTCTTC.

The sample holds a few counts of this clone. CDR3 region: CASRARTGPAYEQYF. In DNA, the CDR3 is TGTGCCAGCAGAGCTAGGACAGGGCCGGCCTACGAGCAGTACTTC. This sequence joins TRBV6-5 and TRBJ2-7; 8 bases are shared with TRBD1. CDR1 is MNHEY, CDR2 SVGAGI, per germline. The CDR3 totals 15 residues. With V trimmed by 6 bases and J by 2 bases, 9 bases remained unmatched.

The chain uses TRBV7-2 and TRBJ2-2, with 9 bases fitting TRBD2. CDR1 is SGHTA and CDR2 is FQGNSA in the germline V gene. The junction had 10 bases not matched to a gene; V was cut back by 5 bases and J by 6 bases. The CDR3 loop spans 16 amino acids. For the CDR3, the DNA is TGTGCCAGCAGCGCCGCGGGGGGGCCCCTCCCCGGGGAGCTGTTTTTT. Amino acids: CASSAAGGPLPGELFF.

This clone was observed once. The chain carries TRBV7-9 and TRBJ1-2, with D perhaps matching TRBD1 (6 bases). V lost 8 bases to trimming and J lost 7 bases, with 20 bases between them. Germline CDR1 and CDR2: SEHNR and FQNEAQ (reference sequence). There are 14 residues in the CDR3. The CDR3: CASGTVRGAAGYTF. CDR3 in DNA: TGTGCCAGCGGGACCGTGCGGGGGGCGGCTGGCTACACCTTC.

The chain carries TRBV10-3 and TRBJ2-7; TRBD1 aligns across 7 bases. The CDR3 has 12 residues. The V gene's germline CDR1 is ENHRY and CDR2 SYGVKD. V lost 8 bases to trimming and J lost 2 bases; unmatched junction nucleotides: 3. The CDR3 DNA follows: TGTGCCATCGGGACAGTAACCTACGAGCAGTACTTC. It encodes CAIGTVTYEQYF.